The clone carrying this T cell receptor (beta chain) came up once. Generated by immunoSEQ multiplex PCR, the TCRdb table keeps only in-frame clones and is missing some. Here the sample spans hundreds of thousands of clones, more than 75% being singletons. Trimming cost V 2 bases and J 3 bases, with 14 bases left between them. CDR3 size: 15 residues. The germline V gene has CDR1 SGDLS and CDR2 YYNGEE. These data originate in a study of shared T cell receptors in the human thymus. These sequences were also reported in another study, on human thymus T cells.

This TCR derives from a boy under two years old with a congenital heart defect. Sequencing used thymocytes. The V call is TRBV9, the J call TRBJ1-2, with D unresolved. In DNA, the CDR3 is TGTGCCAGCAGCGTTGGGCAGGTCATCTACTATGGCTACACCTTC. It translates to CASSVGQVIYYGYTF. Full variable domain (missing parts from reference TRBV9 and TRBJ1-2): DSGVTQTPKHLITATGQRVTLRCSPRSGDLSVYWYQQSLDQGLQFLIQYYNGEERAKGNILERFSAQQFPDLHSELNLSSLELGDSALYFCASSVGQVIYYGYTFGSGTRLTVV.